The clone carrying this T cell receptor beta chain was seen a few times. Its antigen is not identified. These data are taken from a study of blood T cells in healthy people across ages. Study results and caveats: The recorded TCR beta diversity per million T cells decreased in a roughly linear manner with age.

V was pared by 2 bases and J by 2 bases, with 9 bases between. There are 14 residues in the CDR3. Per germline, CDR1 KGHSH and CDR2 LQKENI. It was with a sample-barcoded 5' primer and a J-beta primer mix that a second PCR of roughly 6 to 12 cycles was run. Paired-end reads containing CDR3 totaled no fewer than 2.5 million for each sample. TCRdb re-analysed the 5' RACE reads in MiXCR, keeping a single row per CDR3 protein. This repertoire shows around 1.5 million distinct CDR3 sequences, 34% found once; its top ten account for roughly 10%. The rearrangement uses TRBV18 and TRBJ1-2; D is perhaps TRBD1 (5 bases). Input material: blood. This TCR was sampled from a young woman in good health. CDR3 amino acids: CASSPEPGNYGYTF. The CDR3 region has the DNA TGTGCCAGCTCACCAGAGCCAGGGAACTATGGCTACACCTTC.